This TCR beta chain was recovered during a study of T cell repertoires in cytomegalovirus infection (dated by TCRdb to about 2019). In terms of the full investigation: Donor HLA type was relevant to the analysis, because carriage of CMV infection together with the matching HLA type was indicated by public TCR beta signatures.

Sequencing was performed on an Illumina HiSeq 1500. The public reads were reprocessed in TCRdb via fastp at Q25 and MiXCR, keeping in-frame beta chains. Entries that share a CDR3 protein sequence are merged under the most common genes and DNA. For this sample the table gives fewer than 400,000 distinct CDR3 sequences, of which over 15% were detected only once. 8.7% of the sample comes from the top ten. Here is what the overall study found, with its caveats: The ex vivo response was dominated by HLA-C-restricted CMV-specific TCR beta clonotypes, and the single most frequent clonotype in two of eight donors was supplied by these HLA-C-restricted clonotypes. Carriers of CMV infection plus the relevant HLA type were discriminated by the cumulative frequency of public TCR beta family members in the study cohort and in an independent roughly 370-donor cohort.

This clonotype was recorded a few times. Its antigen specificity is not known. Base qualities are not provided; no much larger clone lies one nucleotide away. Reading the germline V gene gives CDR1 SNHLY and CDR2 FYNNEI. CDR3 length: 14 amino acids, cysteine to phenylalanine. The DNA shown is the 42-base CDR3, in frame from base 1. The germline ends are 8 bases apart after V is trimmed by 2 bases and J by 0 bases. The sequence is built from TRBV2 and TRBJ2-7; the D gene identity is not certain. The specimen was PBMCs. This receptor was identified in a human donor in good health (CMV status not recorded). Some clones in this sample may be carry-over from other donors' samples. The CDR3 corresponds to CASSERRNSYEQYF. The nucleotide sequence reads TGTGCCAGCAGTGAAAGGCGGAACTCCTACGAGCAGTACTTC.